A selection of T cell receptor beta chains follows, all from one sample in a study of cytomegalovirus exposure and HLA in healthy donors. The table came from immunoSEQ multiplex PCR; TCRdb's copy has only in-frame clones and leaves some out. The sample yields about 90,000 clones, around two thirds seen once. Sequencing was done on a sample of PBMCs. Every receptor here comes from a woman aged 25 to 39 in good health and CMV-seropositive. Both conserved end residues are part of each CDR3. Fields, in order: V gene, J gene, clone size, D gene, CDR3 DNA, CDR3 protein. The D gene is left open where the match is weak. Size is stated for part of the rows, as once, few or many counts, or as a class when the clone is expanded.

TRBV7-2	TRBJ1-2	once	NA	TGTGCCAGCAGCATTACGGGTTATGGCTACACCTTC	CASSITGYGYTF
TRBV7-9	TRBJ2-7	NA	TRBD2	TGTGCCAGCAGCCCCCAGAGGCGGGGGATCTACGAGCAGTACTTC	CASSPQRRGIYEQYF
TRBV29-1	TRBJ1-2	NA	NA	TGCAGCGTTGGGGGCGGATACTATGGCTACACCTTC	CSVGGGYYGYTF
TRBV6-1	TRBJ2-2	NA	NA	TGTGCCAGCAGTGAAGTCCAGGGGTCGTTCGGGGAGCTGTTTTTT	CASSEVQGSFGELFF
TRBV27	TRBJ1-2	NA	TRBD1	TGTGCCAGCAGTCCAACAGGGGGGCCCAGCTATGGCTACACCTTC	CASSPTGGPSYGYTF
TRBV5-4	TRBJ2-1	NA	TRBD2	TGTGCCAGCAGCTTGGCGACTAGCGGGGCCTACAATGAGCAGTTCTTC	CASSLATSGAYNEQFF
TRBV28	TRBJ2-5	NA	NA	TGTGCCAGCAGTCCCGGGATGGGAGAGACCCAGTACTTC	CASSPGMGETQYF
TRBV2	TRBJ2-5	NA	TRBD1	TGTGCCATCAGAACCGGGACAGGGGGAACAGTGGAGACCCAGTACTTC	CAIRTGTGGTVETQYF
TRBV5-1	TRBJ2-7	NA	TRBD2	TGCGCCAGCAGCTTGAGGGCCGGGGGGGGCGAGCAGTACTTC	CASSLRAGGGEQYF
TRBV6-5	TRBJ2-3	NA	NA	TGTGCCAGCAGTTACTCCCGCGGGGGCCGCACAGATACGCAGTATTTT	CASSYSRGGRTDTQYF
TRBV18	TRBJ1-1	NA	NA	TGTGCCAGCTCACCCCGGGAAATAATTGAAGAAGCTTTCTTT	CASSPREIIEEAFF
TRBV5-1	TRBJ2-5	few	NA	TGCGCCAGCGGCAGGGGAAGCCCAACCGGGGAGACCCAGTACTTC	CASGRGSPTGETQYF
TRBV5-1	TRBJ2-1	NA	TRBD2	TGCGCCAGCAGCCCGGGACTAGCCTACAATGAGCAGTTCTTC	CASSPGLAYNEQFF
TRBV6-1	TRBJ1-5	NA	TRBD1	TGTGCCAGCAGGAAACAGGGGCGCGGCAATCAGCCCCAGCATTTT	CASRKQGRGNQPQHF
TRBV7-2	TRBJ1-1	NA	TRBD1	TGTGCCAGCAGCTTTCGACAGGGGAACACTGAAGCTTTCTTT	CASSFRQGNTEAFF
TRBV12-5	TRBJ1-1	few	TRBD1	TGTGCTAGTCACGGACAGGGGGCGTGGAGCACTGAAGCTTTCTTT	CASHGQGAWSTEAFF
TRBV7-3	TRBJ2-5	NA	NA	TGTGCCAGCAGCTTAGCGGGGGCGGGGACCCAGTACTTC	CASSLAGAGTQYF
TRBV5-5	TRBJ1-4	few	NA	TGTGCCAGCAGCTCGACCGTAAGGGGCGTCGTTGAAAAACTGTTTTTT	CASSSTVRGVVEKLFF
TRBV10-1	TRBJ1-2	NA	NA	TGCGCCAGCAGTGAGACAGGGCCACCTACTTTTTATGGCTACACCTTC	CASSETGPPTFYGYTF
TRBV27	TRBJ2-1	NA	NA	TGTGCCAGCACCGGGAATACGAGAGGCAATGAGCAGTTCTTC	CASTGNTRGNEQFF
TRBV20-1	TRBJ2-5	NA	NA	TGCAGTGTCACCGGGGAGACCCAGTACTTC	CSVTGETQYF
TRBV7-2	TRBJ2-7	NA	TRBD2	TGTGCCAGCAGGTATAGCGGGGGAGGGATCTACGAGCAGTACTTC	CASRYSGGGIYEQYF
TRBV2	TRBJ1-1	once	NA	TGTGCCAGTCACGGACTAAACACTGAAGCTTTCTTT	CASHGLNTEAFF
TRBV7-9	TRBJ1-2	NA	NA	TGTGCCAGCAGCTTAGAAGGGGTCGAGGGCTACACCTTC	CASSLEGVEGYTF
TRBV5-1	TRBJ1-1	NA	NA	TGCGCCAGCAGCTTGCAGGGCGAAGCTTTCTTT	CASSLQGEAFF
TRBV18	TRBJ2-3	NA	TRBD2	TGTGCCAGCTCCCGACGTTATGTGCGGGGGGACACAGATACGCAGTATTTT	CASSRRYVRGDTDTQYF
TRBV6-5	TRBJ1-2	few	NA	TGTGCCAGCAGTTACGTGGACAGAAGCTATGGCTACACCTTC	CASSYVDRSYGYTF
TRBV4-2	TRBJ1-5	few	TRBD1	TGTGCCAGCAGCTCAAGGACAGGGGAGTTGAGCAATCAGCCCCAGCATTTT	CASSSRTGELSNQPQHF
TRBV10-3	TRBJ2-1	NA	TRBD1	TGTGCCATCAGTGACCCGGGACAGAGCAATGAGCAGTTCTTC	CAISDPGQSNEQFF
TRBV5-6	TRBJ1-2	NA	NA	TGTGCCAGCAGCTTAGGATTGCGGGGCTACACCTTC	CASSLGLRGYTF
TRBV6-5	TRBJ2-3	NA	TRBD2	TGTGCCAGCAGTTCCGGGACTAGCGGGGGAAATACGCAGTATTTT	CASSSGTSGGNTQYF
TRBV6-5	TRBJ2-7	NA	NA	TGTGCCAGCAGTTACTCGAGAGGGAACGAGCAGTACTTC	CASSYSRGNEQYF
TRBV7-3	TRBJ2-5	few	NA	TGTGCCAGCAGCTCCGGGTCAGAAGAGACCCAGTACTTC	CASSSGSEETQYF
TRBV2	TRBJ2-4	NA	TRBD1	TGTGCCAGCAGTGTTTATAGGGACAGGGAGTACTTC	CASSVYRDREYF
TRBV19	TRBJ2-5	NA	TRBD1	TGTGCCAGTAGCCAACAGGGGGAGACCCAGTACTTC	CASSQQGETQYF
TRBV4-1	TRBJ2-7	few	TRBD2	TGCGCCAGCAGCCAAGTAACGACTAGCTATCCCTACGAGCAGTACTTC	CASSQVTTSYPYEQYF
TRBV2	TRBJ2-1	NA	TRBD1	TGTGCCAGCAGTGAGCCCGGACAGGGTTCCTACAATGAGCAGTTCTTC	CASSEPGQGSYNEQFF
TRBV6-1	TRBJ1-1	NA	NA	TGTGCCAGCAGTAAAAAGGGGGTTGGGGATGAAGCTTTCTTT	CASSKKGVGDEAFF
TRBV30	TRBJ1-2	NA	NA	TGTGCTCGGACCGACAGCAAGCCCTATGGCTACACCTTC	CARTDSKPYGYTF
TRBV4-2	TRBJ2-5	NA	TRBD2	TGTGCCAGCAGCCAAGTTGGTAGCGGGGGAGAGACCCAGTACTTC	CASSQVGSGGETQYF
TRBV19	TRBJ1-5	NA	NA	TGTGCCAGTAGTTCCGCCGTGCTCGCGTTTAACAATCAGCCCCAGCATTTT	CASSSAVLAFNNQPQHF
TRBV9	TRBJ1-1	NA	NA	TGTGCCAGCAGCGCTTTGGTGGGGGGCACTGAAGCTTTCTTT	CASSALVGGTEAFF
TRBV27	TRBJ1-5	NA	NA	TGTGCCAGCAGCAACAGCTCTCCCAATCAGCCCCAGCATTTT	CASSNSSPNQPQHF
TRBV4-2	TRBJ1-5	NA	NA	TGTGCCAGCAGCCAAGATCCGGGGGTTCAGCCCCAGCATTTT	CASSQDPGVQPQHF
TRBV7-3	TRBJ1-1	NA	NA	TGTGCCAGCAGCTCAACCTCGGACACTGAAGCTTTCTTT	CASSSTSDTEAFF
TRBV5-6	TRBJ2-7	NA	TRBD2	TGTGCCAGCAGCTTGGGAGGCGCGGGGGGGATTATTACCTACGAGCAGTACTTC	CASSLGGAGGIITYEQYF
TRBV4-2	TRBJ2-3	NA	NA	TGTGCCAGCAGCCAAGGGGGGGATCTCGAGGCAGATACGCAGTATTTT	CASSQGGDLEADTQYF
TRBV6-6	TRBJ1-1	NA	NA	TGTGCCAGCAGCCTTGGACAGACCGGTGAAGCTTTCTTT	CASSLGQTGEAFF
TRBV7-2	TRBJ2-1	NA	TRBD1	TGTGCCAGCAGGCCAGGGGGCGGCTACAATGAGCAGTTCTTC	CASRPGGGYNEQFF
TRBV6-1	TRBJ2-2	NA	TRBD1	TGTGCCAGCAGACGGACAGGGACTGGGGAGCTGTTTTTT	CASRRTGTGELFF
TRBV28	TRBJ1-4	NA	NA	TGTGCCAGCAGTTTACAGGGATGGGAAAAACTGTTTTTT	CASSLQGWEKLFF
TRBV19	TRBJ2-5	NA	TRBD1	TGTGCCAGTAAGGGAAGCAGGGGGCGGGAGACCCAGTACTTC	CASKGSRGRETQYF
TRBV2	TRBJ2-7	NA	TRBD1	TGTGCCAGCAGAAGAATTCCAGGGGGAAGCTCCTACGAGCAGTACTTC	CASRRIPGGSSYEQYF
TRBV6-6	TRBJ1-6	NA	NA	TGTGCCAGCAGTTCTACAGGGCGAGACTCACCCCTCCACTTT	CASSSTGRDSPLHF
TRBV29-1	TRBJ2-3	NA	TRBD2	TGCAGCGCCAGGACTAGCGGGGGGTGGACAGATACGCAGTATTTT	CSARTSGGWTDTQYF